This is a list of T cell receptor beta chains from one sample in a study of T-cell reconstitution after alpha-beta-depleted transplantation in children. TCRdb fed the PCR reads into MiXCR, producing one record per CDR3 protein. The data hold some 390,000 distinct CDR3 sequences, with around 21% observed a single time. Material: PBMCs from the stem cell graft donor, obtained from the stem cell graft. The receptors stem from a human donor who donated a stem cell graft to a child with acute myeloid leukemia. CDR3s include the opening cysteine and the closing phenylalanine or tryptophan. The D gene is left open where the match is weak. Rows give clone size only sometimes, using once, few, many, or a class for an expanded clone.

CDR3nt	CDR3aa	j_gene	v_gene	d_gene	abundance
TGTGCCAGCAGTGGCGGGACTGGAAACACCATATATTTT	CASSGGTGNTIYF	TRBJ1-3	TRBV28	NA	NA
TGTGCCAGCAGCTCCAAACGACAGGGGTCGGGTGAAAAACTGTTTTTT	CASSSKRQGSGEKLFF	TRBJ1-4	TRBV7-2	TRBD1	NA
TGCGCCAGCAGCCAAGATCCAGGACAGTACACTGAAGCTTTCTTT	CASSQDPGQYTEAFF	TRBJ1-1	TRBV4-3	NA	many
TGTGCCAGCAGTAAGGCCCGGAGTATAGGCGAGCAGTACTTC	CASSKARSIGEQYF	TRBJ2-7	TRBV28	NA	few
TGCAGCGTGGATGACAGGGTCGGGCAGTATTTT	CSVDDRVGQYF	TRBJ2-3	TRBV29-1	TRBD1	many
TGTGCCAGCAGTTTCTTTCTAGCGGGAGTTGTAACCTACAATGAGCAGTTCTTC	CASSFFLAGVVTYNEQFF	TRBJ2-1	TRBV12-3/TRBV12-4	TRBD2	many
TGCAGTGCTAGAGGCGCGGGACAGGGGGTGGCGTACGAGCAGTACTTC	CSARGAGQGVAYEQYF	TRBJ2-7	TRBV20-1	TRBD1	many
TGTGCCAGCAGCCAGGGGACAGGGACGGATACGCAGTATTTT	CASSQGTGTDTQYF	TRBJ2-3	TRBV4-2	TRBD1	NA
TGTGCCAGCAGTTCACCCAGCGGGAGGGTTGTGGGAGAGACCCAGTACTTC	CASSSPSGRVVGETQYF	TRBJ2-5	TRBV28	TRBD2	NA
TGCGCCAGCAGCTTGGTGGCTAGCGGGAGGAAGACCAATGAGCAGTTCTTC	CASSLVASGRKTNEQFF	TRBJ2-1	TRBV5-1	TRBD2	NA
TGTGCCAGGAGCTTGGGGCCTCAGTATAATCAGCCCCAGCATTTT	CARSLGPQYNQPQHF	TRBJ1-5	TRBV27	NA	NA
TGTGCCAGCAGCTCCTCCGACGGACACAATGAGCAGTTCTTC	CASSSSDGHNEQFF	TRBJ2-1	TRBV12-3/TRBV12-4	NA	few
TGTGCCATCAGAGGGGACAGGCAAGAGACCCAGTACTTC	CAIRGDRQETQYF	TRBJ2-5	TRBV10-3	TRBD1	NA
TGTGCCAGCAGTTACCTACTAGCGGGAGGGGGAAATGAGCAGTTCTTC	CASSYLLAGGGNEQFF	TRBJ2-1	TRBV6-5	TRBD2	many
TGCAGCGTTGACGAAGGGAGGGGGCCGGAAAGGCAGTACTTC	CSVDEGRGPERQYF	TRBJ2-7	TRBV29-1	NA	few
TGCGCCAGCAGCCAAGATCAGGGGGATCTTTACGAGCAGTACTTC	CASSQDQGDLYEQYF	TRBJ2-7	TRBV4-1	TRBD1	few
TGCGCCAGCAGCCAAGGTCTGGGGACGCGCGAGCAGTACTTC	CASSQGLGTREQYF	TRBJ2-7	TRBV4-1	NA	once
TGCAGCGTCGCGGACAGGGTCTACGAGCAGTACTTC	CSVADRVYEQYF	TRBJ2-7	TRBV29-1	TRBD1	many
TGCAGTGCTAGAGTTTTCGGGGGCCCTTACGAGCAGTACTTC	CSARVFGGPYEQYF	TRBJ2-7	TRBV20-1	NA	many
TGTGCCAGCAGCTCCGGACTGCCCTCCACTGAGCAGTTCTTC	CASSSGLPSTEQFF	TRBJ2-1	TRBV7-2	NA	many
TGCAGTGCAACGCTCAGGACAGGGGGAAACACCATATATTTT	CSATLRTGGNTIYF	TRBJ1-3	TRBV20-1	TRBD1	many
TGTGCCAGCAGTATAGAAGGGAGCTCCTACAATGAGCAGTTCTTC	CASSIEGSSYNEQFF	TRBJ2-1	TRBV12-3/TRBV12-4	NA	NA
TGCGCCAGCAGCTCATCGGGGACAACCCATTTT	CASSSSGTTHF	TRBJ2-3	TRBV5-1	NA	NA
TGTGCCAGCAGCCCCTACGCGGGACTCTCAGATACGCAGTATTTT	CASSPYAGLSDTQYF	TRBJ2-3	TRBV3-1	NA	NA
TGTGCCAGCAGCTCTCAAACAGGGGCCAACGTCCTGACTTTC	CASSSQTGANVLTF	TRBJ2-6	TRBV7-8	NA	few
TGTGCCAGCAGCCAAGCCCCCGGACAGGCCTACGAGCAGTACTTC	CASSQAPGQAYEQYF	TRBJ2-7	TRBV4-2	TRBD1	few
TGTGCCAGCAGTGGCCCGGATTCACCCCTCCACTTT	CASSGPDSPLHF	TRBJ1-6	TRBV2	NA	NA
TGTGCCAGCAGCTTAGTTCGGGACAGGGGAGGAGAGACCCAGTACTTC	CASSLVRDRGGETQYF	TRBJ2-5	TRBV7-8	TRBD1	NA
TGTGCCACCAGTGAGGCGCAGGGCGGGGGGCAGCCCCAGCATTTT	CATSEAQGGGQPQHF	TRBJ1-5	TRBV24-1	NA	many
TGTGCCAGCAGTGTACAGGGCCCTTCGACCAGCGGGCAGTTCTTC	CASSVQGPSTSGQFF	TRBJ2-1	TRBV2	NA	few
TGTGCCTGGAGTCCCGGACAGGATTATGGCTACACCTTC	CAWSPGQDYGYTF	TRBJ1-2	TRBV30	TRBD1	once
TGTGCCAGCAGTCCCCCCGGCCTCTCGTGGGAGCAGTACTTC	CASSPPGLSWEQYF	TRBJ2-7	TRBV28	NA	few
TGTGCCAGCAGCCTACCCATACCGGATACGCAGTATTTT	CASSLPIPDTQYF	TRBJ2-3	TRBV7-9	NA	NA
TGTGCGAGCAAATCCAGCACTGGGCTTAATTTCTACGAGCAGTACTTC	CASKSSTGLNFYEQYF	TRBJ2-7	TRBV6-1	NA	few
TGTGCCAGCAGTTTAAGAGGGGACACTGAAGCTTTCTTT	CASSLRGDTEAFF	TRBJ1-1	TRBV12-3/TRBV12-4	NA	few
TGCAGTGCAACGTCTAGCGGGACTAACACCGGGGAGCTGTTTTTT	CSATSSGTNTGELFF	TRBJ2-2	TRBV20-1	TRBD2	few
TGTGCCACCAGCAGAGGGGGGGGGGCCACCGGGGAGCTGTTTTTT	CATSRGGGATGELFF	TRBJ2-2	TRBV15	NA	NA
TGTGCCAGCAGCCAGTCAGTTAGGTTGGGGTATAAAGATACGCAGTATTTT	CASSQSVRLGYKDTQYF	TRBJ2-3	TRBV28	NA	NA
TGTGCCAGCAGCGTAGACCTAGCGGGAGGGCCAGAGCAGTACTTC	CASSVDLAGGPEQYF	TRBJ2-7	TRBV9	TRBD2	NA